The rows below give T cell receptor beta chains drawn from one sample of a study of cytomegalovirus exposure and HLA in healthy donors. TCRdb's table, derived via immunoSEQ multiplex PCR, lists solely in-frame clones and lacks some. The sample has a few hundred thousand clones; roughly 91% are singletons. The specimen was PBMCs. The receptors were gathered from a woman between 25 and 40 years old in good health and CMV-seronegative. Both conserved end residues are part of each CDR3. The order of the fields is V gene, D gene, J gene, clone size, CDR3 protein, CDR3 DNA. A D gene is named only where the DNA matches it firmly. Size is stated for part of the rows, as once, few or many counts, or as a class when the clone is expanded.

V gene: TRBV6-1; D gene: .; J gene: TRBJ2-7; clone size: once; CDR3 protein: CASSEGRNSYEQYF; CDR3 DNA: TGTGCCAGCAGTGAAGGGAGGAACTCCTACGAGCAGTACTTC
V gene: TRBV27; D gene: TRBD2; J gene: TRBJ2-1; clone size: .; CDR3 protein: CASSSRLAGDFNEQFF; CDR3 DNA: TGTGCCAGCAGTAGCCGACTAGCGGGAGATTTCAATGAGCAGTTCTTC
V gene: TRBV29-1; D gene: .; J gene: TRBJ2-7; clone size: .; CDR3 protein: CSVVWTDLPYEQYF; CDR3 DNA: TGCAGCGTTGTATGGACGGACCTGCCCTACGAGCAGTACTTC
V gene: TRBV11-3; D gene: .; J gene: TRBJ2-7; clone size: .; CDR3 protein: CASSPSTEQYF; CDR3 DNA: TGTGCCAGCAGCCCTTCTACCGAGCAGTACTTC
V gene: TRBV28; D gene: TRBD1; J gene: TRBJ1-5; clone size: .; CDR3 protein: CASSLRGPAGNQPQHF; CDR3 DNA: TGTGCCAGCAGTCTCAGGGGGCCGGCGGGGAATCAGCCCCAGCATTTT
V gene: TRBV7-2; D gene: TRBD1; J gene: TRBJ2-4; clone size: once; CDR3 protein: CASSSDRGYIQYF; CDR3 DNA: TGTGCCAGCAGCTCCGACAGGGGATACATTCAGTACTTC
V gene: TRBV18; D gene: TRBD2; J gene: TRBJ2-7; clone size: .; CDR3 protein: CASSPSGASGIHEQYF; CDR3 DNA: TGTGCCAGCTCACCCTCGGGGGCTAGCGGGATACACGAGCAGTACTTC
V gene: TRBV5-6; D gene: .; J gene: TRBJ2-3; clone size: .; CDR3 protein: CASSLAEWTPDTQYF; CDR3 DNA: TGTGCCAGCAGCTTGGCTGAGTGGACCCCGGATACGCAGTATTTT
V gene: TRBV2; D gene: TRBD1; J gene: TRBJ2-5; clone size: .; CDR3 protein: CASSEDFGTGPVETQYF; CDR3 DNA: TGTGCCAGCAGTGAAGATTTTGGGACAGGCCCAGTGGAGACCCAGTACTTC
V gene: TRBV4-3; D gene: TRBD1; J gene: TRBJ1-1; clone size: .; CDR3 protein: CASSQAGDRGPASTEAFF; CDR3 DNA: TGCGCCAGCAGCCAAGCGGGAGACAGGGGGCCGGCGAGCACTGAAGCTTTCTTT
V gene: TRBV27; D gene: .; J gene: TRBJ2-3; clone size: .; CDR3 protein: CASTPTPTDTQYF; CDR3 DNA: TGTGCCAGCACCCCCACCCCCACAGATACGCAGTATTTT
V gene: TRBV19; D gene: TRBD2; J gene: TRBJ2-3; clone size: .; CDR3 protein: CATSPGVGLAGSSTDTQYF; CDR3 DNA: TGTGCCACCTCACCTGGGGTGGGACTAGCGGGATCGAGCACAGATACGCAGTATTTT
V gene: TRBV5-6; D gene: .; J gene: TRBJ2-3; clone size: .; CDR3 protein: CASSFGTDTQYF; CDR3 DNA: TGTGCCAGCAGCTTTGGCACAGATACGCAGTATTTT
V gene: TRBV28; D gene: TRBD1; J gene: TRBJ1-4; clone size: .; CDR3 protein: CASSNNRGGKLFF; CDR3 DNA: TGTGCCAGCAGCAATAACAGGGGAGGAAAACTGTTTTTT
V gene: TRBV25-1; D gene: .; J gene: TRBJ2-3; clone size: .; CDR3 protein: CASSVGDADTQYF; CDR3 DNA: TGTGCCAGCAGTGTAGGGGACGCAGATACGCAGTATTTT